The rows below give T cell receptor beta chains drawn from one sample of a study of vaccination and CD4 T cells after COVID-19. MiXCR, run by TCRdb on the PCR reads, gives a single entry per CDR3 protein. The sample contains around 26,000 distinct CDR3 sequences, 40% to 55% of which appear only once. Their target antigens are unknown. The sample here was CD4+ T cells from blood, cultured in vitro, taken before SARS-CoV-2 vaccination. The source is a human donor who received a COVID-19 vaccine. Both conserved end residues are part of each CDR3. Fields, in order: D gene, J gene, V gene, clone size, CDR3 length, CDR3 DNA, CDR3 protein. The D gene is left open where the match is weak. The size entry is marked missing in some rows and otherwise reads once, few, many or a size class.

NA TRBJ1-2 TRBV19 NA 18 TGTGCCAGTAGTGGCGGGGGGGACGTGGATAGATTCATCTATGGCTACACCTTC CASSGGGDVDRFIYGYTF
TRBD1 TRBJ2-5 TRBV2 NA 14 TGTGCCAGCAGTTACAGGGGATACCAAGAGACCCAGTACTTC CASSYRGYQETQYF
NA TRBJ1-5 TRBV6-5 few 13 TGTGCCAGCAGTTACTCAAGAGGGGAGCCCCAGCATTTT CASSYSRGEPQHF
NA TRBJ2-4 TRBV7-9 NA 16 TGTGCCAGCAGCCCCAACAGCGTCGTCGGCAAAAACATTCAGTACTTC CASSPNSVVGKNIQYF
NA TRBJ2-3 TRBV6-1 NA 12 TGTGCCAGCGAGGCAGGCACAGATACGCAGTATTTT CASEAGTDTQYF
NA TRBJ1-5 TRBV5-6 NA 14 TGTGCCAGCAGCCTACGACAGGGCAATCAGCCCCAGCATTTT CASSLRQGNQPQHF
NA TRBJ1-2 TRBV6-5 NA 21 TGTGCCAGCAGTTACTCGCCCCCCCCCCGGGGAGCAGGACCCGCTGGCTATGGCTACACCTTC CASSYSPPPRGAGPAGYGYTF
NA TRBJ2-5 TRBV14 once 17 TGTGCCAGCAGCCAAGATGTGGGATTATTCTGGGGAGAGACCCAGTACTTC CASSQDVGLFWGETQYF
NA TRBJ1-2 TRBV19 NA 13 TGTGCCAGTAGCCCGACGAAGGTCTATGGCTACACCTTC CASSPTKVYGYTF
NA TRBJ2-3 TRBV30 NA 15 TGTGCCTGGAGTGTACTGGCCGGGATCACAGATACGCAGTATTTT CAWSVLAGITDTQYF
TRBD1 TRBJ1-3 TRBV12-3/TRBV12-4 NA 17 TGTGCCAGCAGGGGGGGACAGGACATGGGGACTGGAAACACCATATATTTT CASRGGQDMGTGNTIYF
NA TRBJ1-5 TRBV20-1 few 13 TGCAGTGTAGGGGCCTCGGTCAATCAGCCCCAGCATTTT CSVGASVNQPQHF
NA TRBJ1-1 TRBV6-1 NA 12 NA CASSTSTGQAFF
TRBD1 TRBJ2-7 TRBV27 few 16 TGTGCCGGGAGACAGGGTTCATGGGTCACGGTATACGAGCAGTACTTC CAGRQGSWVTVYEQYF
NA TRBJ1-4 TRBV2 few 16 TGTGCCAGCAGTGAAGGGCAGGGAACCCTTAATGAAAAACTGTTTTTT CASSEGQGTLNEKLFF
TRBD1 TRBJ1-5 TRBV19 NA 15 TGTGCCAGTAGTATAAGAGTGGACAGGGCTCAGCCCCAGCATTTT CASSIRVDRAQPQHF
NA TRBJ2-5 TRBV11-3 few 13 TGTGCCAGCAGCTTAGTAGGGGCGGAGACCCAGTACTTC CASSLVGAETQYF
NA TRBJ1-2 TRBV21-1 few 13 TGTGCCAGCAGCAAAACAGGGCTGAGGGGCTACACCTTC CASSKTGLRGYTF
TRBD2 TRBJ2-3 TRBV18 few 13 TGTGCCAGCTCACAGCGGGGGCCAGATACGCAGTATTTT CASSQRGPDTQYF
NA TRBJ2-1 TRBV4-2 NA 16 TGTGCCAGCAGCCAAGGAGGCTCAAGCTCCTACAATGAGCAGTTCTTC CASSQGGSSSYNEQFF
TRBD2 TRBJ2-5 TRBV5-1 once 13 TGCGCCAGCAGCCCGGGACTAGAGGAGACCCAGTACTTC CASSPGLEETQYF
TRBD1 TRBJ2-7 TRBV7-8 few 15 TGTGCCAGCAGCTTAGCGAGGGGGCCCGCCTACGAGCAGTACTTC CASSLARGPAYEQYF
NA TRBJ1-2 TRBV12-3/TRBV12-4 NA 13 TGTGCCAGCAGTTTAATGGCAGGGGAGGGCTACACCTTC CASSLMAGEGYTF
TRBD1 TRBJ2-5 TRBV11-2 NA 15 TGTGCCAGCAGCTTAGAGGGACAGAAGCAAGAGACCCAGTACTTC CASSLEGQKQETQYF
NA TRBJ2-3 TRBV6-1 NA 15 TGTGCCAGCAGCATATTAGGGGTCAGCACAGATACGCAGTATTTT CASSILGVSTDTQYF
TRBD1 TRBJ2-6 TRBV6-1 NA 16 TGTGCCAGCAGCACAGGGGGCAGCTCTGGGGCCAACGTCCTGACTTTC CASSTGGSSGANVLTF
NA TRBJ1-2 TRBV12-3/TRBV12-4 NA 14 TGTGCCAGCAGAGGGACCGATACTCAATATGGCTACACCTTC CASRGTDTQYGYTF
NA TRBJ2-2 TRBV19 NA 13 TGTGCCAGTAGTAGATCAGACACCGGGGAGCTGTTTTTT CASSRSDTGELFF
NA TRBJ2-7 TRBV19 once 17 TGTGCCAGTAGTATGTCGCTAGGACGCCCTAGCTCCTACGAGCAGTACTTC CASSMSLGRPSSYEQYF
TRBD1 TRBJ2-6 TRBV30 NA 17 TGTGCCTGGAGTCCATTGGGACAGGGGAGAGGGGCCAACGTCCTGACTTTC CAWSPLGQGRGANVLTF
NA TRBJ1-2 TRBV12-3/TRBV12-4 few 12 TGTGCCAGCAGTTCTCGAGCCTATGGCTACACCTTC CASSSRAYGYTF
TRBD1 TRBJ2-2 TRBV15 NA 13 TGTGCCACCAGCAGAGATCACAGGGGACAGCTGTTTTTT CATSRDHRGQLFF
NA TRBJ2-7 TRBV7-9 NA 15 TGTGCCAGCAGCTTAGTGGGCAGGGGTATATACGAGCAGTACTTC CASSLVGRGIYEQYF
NA TRBJ2-7 TRBV20-1 NA 13 TGCAGTGCCCCCGGGGGACAAAACTACGAGCAGTACTTC CSAPGGQNYEQYF
NA TRBJ1-1 TRBV5-4 NA 13 TGTGCCAGCAGCTTTTCCGCGGAAACTGAAGCTTTCTTT CASSFSAETEAFF
NA TRBJ1-4 TRBV20-1 few 18 TGCAGTGCTAGAGATCGAGCCAGATACGTCCCCACGGGCGAAAAACTGTTTTTT CSARDRARYVPTGEKLFF
TRBD2 TRBJ2-3 TRBV20-1 few 18 TGCAGTGCTAGCCCCCAGGGGAAGCGGGGGGAAAGCACAGATACGCAGTATTTT CSASPQGKRGESTDTQYF
NA TRBJ2-5 TRBV6-1 NA 12 TGTGCCAGCAGTCGGACCGGGGAGACCCAGTACTTC CASSRTGETQYF
TRBD1 TRBJ1-2 TRBV5-1 NA 14 TGCGCCAGCAGCCCCCCCACAGGGGAGGGAGGCTACACCTTC CASSPPTGEGGYTF
TRBD2 TRBJ2-3 TRBV10-1 NA 15 TGCGCCAGCAGTGAGGAGCGGGGGGTCACAGATACGCAGTATTTT CASSEERGVTDTQYF
TRBD1 TRBJ2-7 TRBV18 NA 14 TGTGCCAGCTCGCATCCGGGACAGACCTACGAGCAGTACTTC CASSHPGQTYEQYF
TRBD1 TRBJ2-1 TRBV20-1 few 15 TGCAGTGCTCATACCGGGACAGGGGCACGTGATGAGCAGTTCTTC CSAHTGTGARDEQFF
TRBD2 TRBJ2-1 TRBV6-5 NA 19 TGTGCCAGCAGTTACACCGGGTCTAGCGGGGGGCAATCCTACAATGAGCAGTTCTTC CASSYTGSSGGQSYNEQFF